The T cell receptor beta chain under discussion was sequenced for a study of T cell responses to AZD1222 COVID-19 vaccine. Regarding this clone: The antigen is unknown.

Assay used: immunoSEQ multiplex PCR; TCRdb lists only in-frame clones, some missing. The sample lists 85,000 to 90,000 clones, around 90% occurring once. J lost 3 bases, V lost 2 bases, and 4 bases had no gene match. Germline CDR1 MNHEY, CDR2 SVGEGT. The CDR3 contains 15 residues. Study observations and caveats: Within unmutated variant regions lay the reported targets of nearly half of spike-specific TCRs. Two AZD1222 doses significantly raised spike-specific TCR breadth and depth over controls.

This material consisted of peripheral blood, taken on day 0 of MenACWY control vaccination. The clonotype originates from an adult in good health. V is TRBV6-2 or TRBV6-3 and J is TRBJ2-5; 9 bases are shared with TRBD2. This CDR3 is CASSYSGGIKETQYF. CDR3 DNA sequence: TGTGCCAGCAGTTACAGCGGGGGGATAAAAGAGACCCAGTACTTC.